This T cell receptor (beta chain) derives from a study of shared T cell receptors in the human thymus. Clones were read by immunoSEQ multiplex PCR, and TCRdb kept only the in-frame ones, dropping some. Among under 700,000 clones listed, about 84% were seen once. V was pared by 6 bases and J by 2 bases, with 11 bases between. Germline CDR1 is MDHEN and CDR2 is SYDVKM. The CDR3 consists of 13 residues. In addition, the sample was reused for a study of human thymus T cells. That work adds: Healthy Finnish infants undergoing corrective surgery for congenital heart defects provided the donor material. The study used thymus tissue resected during corrective heart surgery. V and J genes seemed to be used with bias in thymic and blood repertoires. Highly overlapping thymic repertoires among unrelated individuals were reported in related research.

The TCR was taken from a boy in the first two years of life with a congenital heart defect. The source material was thymocytes. The chain couples TRBV28 to TRBJ2-7, with D possibly being TRBD2 (5 bases). The CDR3 bases are TGTGCCAGCAGAAGTGGGAGTCCCTACGAGCAGTACTTC. Translating it yields CASRSGSPYEQYF. The whole variable domain, remainder taken from reference TRBV28 and TRBJ2-7, is DVKVTQSSRYLVKRTGEKVFLECVQDMDHENMFWYRQDPGLGLRLIYFSYDVKMKEKGDIPEGYSVSREKKERFSLILESASTNQTSMYLCASRSGSPYEQYFGPGTRLTVT.